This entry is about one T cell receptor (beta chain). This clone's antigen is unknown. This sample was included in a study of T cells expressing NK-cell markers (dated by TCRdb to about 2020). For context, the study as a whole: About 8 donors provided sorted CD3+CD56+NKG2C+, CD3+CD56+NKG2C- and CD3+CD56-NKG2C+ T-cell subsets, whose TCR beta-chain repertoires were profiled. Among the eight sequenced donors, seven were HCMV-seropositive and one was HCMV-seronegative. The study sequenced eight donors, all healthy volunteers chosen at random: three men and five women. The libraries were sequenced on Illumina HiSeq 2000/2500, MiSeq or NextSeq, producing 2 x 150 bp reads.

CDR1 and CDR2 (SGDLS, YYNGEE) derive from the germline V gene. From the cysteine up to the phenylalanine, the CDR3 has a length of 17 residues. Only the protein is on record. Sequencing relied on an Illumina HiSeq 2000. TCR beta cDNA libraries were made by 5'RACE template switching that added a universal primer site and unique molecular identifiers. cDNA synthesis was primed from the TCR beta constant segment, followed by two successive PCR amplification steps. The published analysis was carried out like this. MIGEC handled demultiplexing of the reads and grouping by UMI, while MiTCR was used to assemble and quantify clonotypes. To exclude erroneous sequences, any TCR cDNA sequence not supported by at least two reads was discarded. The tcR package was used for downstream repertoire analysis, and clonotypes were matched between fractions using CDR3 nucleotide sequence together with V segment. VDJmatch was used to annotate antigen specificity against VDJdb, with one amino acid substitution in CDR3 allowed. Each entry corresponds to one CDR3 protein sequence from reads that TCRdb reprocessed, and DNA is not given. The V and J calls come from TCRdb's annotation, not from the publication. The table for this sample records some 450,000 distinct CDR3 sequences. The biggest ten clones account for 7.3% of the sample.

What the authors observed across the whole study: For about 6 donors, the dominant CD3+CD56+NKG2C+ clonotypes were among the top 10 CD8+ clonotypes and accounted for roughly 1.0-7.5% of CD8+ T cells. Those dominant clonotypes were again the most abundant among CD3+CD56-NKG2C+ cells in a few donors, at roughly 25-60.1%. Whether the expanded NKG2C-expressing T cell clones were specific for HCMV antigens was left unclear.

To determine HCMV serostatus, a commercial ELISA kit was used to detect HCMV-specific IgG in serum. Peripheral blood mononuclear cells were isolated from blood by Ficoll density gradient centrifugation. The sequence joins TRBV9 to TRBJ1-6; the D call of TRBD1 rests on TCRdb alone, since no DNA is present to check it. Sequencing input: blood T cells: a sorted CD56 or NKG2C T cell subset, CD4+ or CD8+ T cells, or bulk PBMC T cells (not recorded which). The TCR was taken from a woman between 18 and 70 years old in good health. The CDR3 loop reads CASSVGGGSSYNSPLHF.